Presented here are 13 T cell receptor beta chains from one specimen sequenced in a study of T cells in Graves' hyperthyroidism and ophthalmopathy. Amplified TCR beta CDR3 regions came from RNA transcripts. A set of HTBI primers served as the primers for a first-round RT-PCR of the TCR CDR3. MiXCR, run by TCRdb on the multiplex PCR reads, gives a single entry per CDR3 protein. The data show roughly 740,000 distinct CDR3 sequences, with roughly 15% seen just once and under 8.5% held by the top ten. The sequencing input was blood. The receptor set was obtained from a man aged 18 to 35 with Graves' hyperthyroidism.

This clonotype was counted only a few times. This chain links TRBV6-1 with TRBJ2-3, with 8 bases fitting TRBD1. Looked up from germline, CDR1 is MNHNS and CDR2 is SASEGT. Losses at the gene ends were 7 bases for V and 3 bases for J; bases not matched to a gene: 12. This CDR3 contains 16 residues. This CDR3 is CASTPTFGTGTDTQYF. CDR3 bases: TGTGCCAGCACTCCGACCTTCGGGACAGGAACAGATACGCAGTATTTT.

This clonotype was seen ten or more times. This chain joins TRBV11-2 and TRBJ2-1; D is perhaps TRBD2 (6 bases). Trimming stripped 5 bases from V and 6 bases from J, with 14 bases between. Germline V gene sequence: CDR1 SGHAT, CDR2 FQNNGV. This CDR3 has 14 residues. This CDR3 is CASSPRRGGNEQFF. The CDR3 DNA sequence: TGTGCCAGCAGCCCACGACGGGGAGGCAATGAGCAGTTCTTC.

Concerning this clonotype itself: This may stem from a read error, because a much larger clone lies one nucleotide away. The CDR3: CASSLATGYQETRYF. CDR3 coding DNA: TGTGCCAGCAGCTTAGCAACGGGGTACCAAGAGACCCGGTACTTC. This rearrangement joins TRBV7-9 to TRBJ2-5, with a tentative D call TRBD2 (5 bases). CDR3 length: 15 amino acids. Germline CDR1 and CDR2: SEHNR and FQNEAQ (reference sequence).

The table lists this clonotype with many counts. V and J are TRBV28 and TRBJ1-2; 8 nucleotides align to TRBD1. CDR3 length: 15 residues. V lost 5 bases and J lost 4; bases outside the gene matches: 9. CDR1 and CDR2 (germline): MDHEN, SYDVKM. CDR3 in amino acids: CASSPGQGSFYGYTF. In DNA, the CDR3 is TGTGCCAGCAGTCCCGGACAGGGATCGTTCTATGGCTACACCTTC.

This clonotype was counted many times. The CDR3 bases are TGTGCCACAAGCGAAGAGGGGACGGACATTCAGTACTTC. This codes for CATSEEGTDIQYF. The V and J genes are TRBV24-1 and TRBJ2-4, with D perhaps TRBD1 or TRBD2 (5 bases each). CDR1 is KGHDR, CDR2 SFDVKD, per germline. Trimming left V 10 bases short and J 8 bases short, with 17 bases between. The CDR3 length is 13 residues.

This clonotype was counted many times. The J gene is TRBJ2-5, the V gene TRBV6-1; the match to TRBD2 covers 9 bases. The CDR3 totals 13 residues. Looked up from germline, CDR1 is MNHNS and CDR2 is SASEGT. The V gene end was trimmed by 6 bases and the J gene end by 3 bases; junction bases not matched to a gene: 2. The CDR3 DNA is TGTGCCAGCAGCAGACTAGCGGAAGAGACCCAGTACTTC. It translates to CASSRLAEETQYF.

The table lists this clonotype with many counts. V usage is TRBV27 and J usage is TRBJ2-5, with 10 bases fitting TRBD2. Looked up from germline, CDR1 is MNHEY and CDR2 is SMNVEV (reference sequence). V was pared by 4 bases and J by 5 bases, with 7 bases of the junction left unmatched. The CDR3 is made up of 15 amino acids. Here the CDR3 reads CASSSLAGVSETQYF. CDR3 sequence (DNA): TGTGCCAGCAGTTCGCTAGCGGGAGTGAGCGAGACCCAGTACTTC.

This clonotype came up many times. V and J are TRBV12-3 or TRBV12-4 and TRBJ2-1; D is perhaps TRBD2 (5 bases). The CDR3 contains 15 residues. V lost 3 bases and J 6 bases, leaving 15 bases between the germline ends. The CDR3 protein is CASSFPQGSRNEQFF. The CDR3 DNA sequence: TGTGCCAGCAGTTTCCCTCAAGGGAGCCGCAATGAGCAGTTCTTC.

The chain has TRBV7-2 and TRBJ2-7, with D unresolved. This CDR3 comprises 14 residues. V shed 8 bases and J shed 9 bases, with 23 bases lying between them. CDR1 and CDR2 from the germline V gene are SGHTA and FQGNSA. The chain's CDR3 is CASHPHNDLFGQYF. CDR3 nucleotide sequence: TGTGCCAGCCACCCCCACAATGACTTATTCGGGCAGTACTTC.

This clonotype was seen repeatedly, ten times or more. CDR3 sequence reads: CASSLGGGVNTGELFF. The CDR3 nucleotides read TGTGCCAGCAGCTTGGGAGGGGGGGTCAACACCGGGGAGCTGTTTTTT. The rearrangement joins TRBV7-3 to TRBJ2-2; D may be TRBD2 (7 bases). This CDR3 region has 16 residues. Between the trimmed V and J ends, which lost 3 bases and 2 bases, there was a span of 13 bases. From germline, CDR1 is SGHTA and CDR2 FQGTGA.

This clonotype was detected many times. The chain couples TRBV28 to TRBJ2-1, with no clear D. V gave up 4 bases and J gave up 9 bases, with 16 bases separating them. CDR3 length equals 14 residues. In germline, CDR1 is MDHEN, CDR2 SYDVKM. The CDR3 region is CASSSAHRSIEQFF. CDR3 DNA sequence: TGTGCCAGCAGTTCTGCGCACAGATCCATTGAGCAGTTCTTC.

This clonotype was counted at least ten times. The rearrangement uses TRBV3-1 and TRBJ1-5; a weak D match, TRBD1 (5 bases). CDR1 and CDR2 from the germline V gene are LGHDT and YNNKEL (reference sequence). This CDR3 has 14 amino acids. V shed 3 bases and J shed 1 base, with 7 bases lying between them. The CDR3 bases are TGTGCCAGCAGCCAGGGGGGAAGCAATCAGCCCCAGCATTTT. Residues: CASSQGGSNQPQHF.

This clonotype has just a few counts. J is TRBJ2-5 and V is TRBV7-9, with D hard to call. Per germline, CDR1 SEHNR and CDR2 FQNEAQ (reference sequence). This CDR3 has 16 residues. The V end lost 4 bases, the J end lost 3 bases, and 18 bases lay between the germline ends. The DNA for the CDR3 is TGTGCCAGCAGCTCCCCCTCCGGGCCCCAGGAAGAGACCCAGTACTTC. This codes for CASSSPSGPQEETQYF.